A single sample is the source of the 27 T cell receptor beta chains below, sequenced in a study of T-cell memory formation after mild COVID-19. TCRdb independently ran MiXCR on the 5' RACE reads; one entry per CDR3 protein. The table includes almost 350,000 distinct CDR3 sequences, 20% to 25% detected once. The sequenced sample was PBMCs or a T cell subset sorted from them (not recorded which). These receptors were obtained from a man younger than 30 who had mild COVID-19 (a few samples of this study predate the infection). Cell type and time point are not known.

This clonotype was detected only a few times. The chain combines TRBV20-1 with TRBJ2-1; weak D call: TRBD2 (5 bases). Germline V gives CDR1 DFQATT, CDR2 SNEGSKA (reference sequence). This CDR3 has 13 residues. V was trimmed by 1 base and J by 10 bases, leaving 14 bases between them. The CDR3 coding sequence is TGCAGTGCTAGAGGGACTCTTGCTGGAGAGCAGTTCTTC. Translated, it gives CSARGTLAGEQFF.

The genes are TRBV5-5 and TRBJ1-4, with TRBD1 matching 7 bases. The CDR3 totals 15 residues. Germline V gene sequence: CDR1 SGHKS, CDR2 YYEKEE (reference sequence). After removal of 4 bases from V and 8 bases from J, the junction contained 11 bases not matched to a gene. CDR3 sequence: CASSITPGQDEKLFF. CDR3 DNA: TGTGCCAGCAGCATTACTCCTGGACAGGACGAAAAACTGTTTTTT.

The rearrangement uses TRBV11-2 and TRBJ1-1; D is undetermined. Germline V gene data show CDR1 as SGHAT and CDR2 as FQNNGV. V lost 6 bases, J lost 0 bases, and 14 bases lay in between. The CDR3 totals 15 residues. The CDR3 bases are TGTGCCAGCAGACAAGGGTCCTACATGAACACTGAAGCTTTCTTT. Amino acid sequence: CASRQGSYMNTEAFF. The full variable domain, completed using reference TRBV11-2 and TRBJ1-1, is EAGVAQSPRYKIIEKRQSVAFWCNPISGHATLYWYQQILGQGPKLLIQFQNNGVVDDSQLPKDRFSAERLKGVDSTLKIQPAKLEDSAVYLCASRQGSYMNTEAFFGQGTRLTVV.

The chain uses TRBV28 and TRBJ2-7; no reliable D call. Deletions cut 5 bases from V and 10 bases from J, with 9 bases between. In germline, CDR1 is MDHEN, CDR2 SYDVKM. This CDR3 is 10 amino acids long. This CDR3 reads CASSVAEQYV. As DNA, the CDR3 is TGTGCCAGCAGTGTAGCCGAACAGTACGTC.

This clonotype was seen more than once but under ten times. The genes are TRBV5-6 and TRBJ1-2, with D possibly being TRBD1 (5 bases). This CDR3 has 12 amino acids. V gave up 6 bases and J gave up 4 bases, with 10 bases separating them. The V gene's germline CDR1 is SGHDT and CDR2 YYEEEE. The CDR3 here is CASNSGTYGYTF. CDR3 nucleotides: TGTGCCAGCAACTCCGGGACCTATGGCTACACCTTC. The entire variable domain, with the rest obtained from reference TRBV5-6 and TRBJ1-2, is as follows: DAGVTQSPTHLIKTRGQQVTLRCSPKSGHDTVSWYQQALGQGPQFIFQYYEEEERQRGNFPDRFSGHQFPNYSSELNVNALLLGDSALYLCASNSGTYGYTFGSGTRLTVV.

The chain uses TRBV7-2 and TRBJ2-7; D perhaps matches TRBD2 (6 bases). Germline CDR1 reads SGHTA; CDR2 reads FQGNSA. The V gene lost 6 bases and the J gene lost 3 bases, with 12 bases spanning the gap. The CDR3 is 13 residues long. The CDR3 DNA follows: TGTGCCAGCAGTAGAATGCGGGACTACGAGCAGTACGTC. This gives the protein CASSRMRDYEQYV.

This clonotype has more than one count but fewer than ten. The chain combines TRBV12-3 or TRBV12-4 with TRBJ2-3, with 9 bases lining up with TRBD1. V was clipped by 6 bases and J by 4 bases; unmatched bases: 5. The CDR3 consists of 14 residues. The CDR3 protein is CASRPDRGADTQYF. In DNA, the CDR3 is TGTGCCAGCAGACCGGACAGGGGCGCAGATACGCAGTATTTT.

This clonotype appeared many times. The CDR3 loop is CASSPTGVAGGYTF. The CDR3 bases are TGTGCCAGCAGTCCGACGGGGGTGGCGGGCGGCTACACCTTC. This sequence joins TRBV2 and TRBJ1-2; D is possibly TRBD1 (5 bases). This CDR3 spans 14 amino acids. The V gene's germline CDR1 is SNHLY and CDR2 FYNNEI. Trimming left V 5 bases short and J 8 bases short, with 18 bases between.

This sequence joins TRBV7-2 and TRBJ1-5, with D unclear. CDR3 length equals 14 residues. Trimming removed 2 bases from V and 0 bases from J, with 5 bases in between. The germline V gene encodes CDR1 SGHTA and CDR2 FQGNSA. The CDR3 DNA reads TGTGCCAGCAGCTTACGGGCTAGCAATCAGCCCCAGCATTTT. It specifies CASSLRASNQPQHF.

This clonotype was found a few times. The CDR3 loop reads CASSLEGAAYSLFGYTF. The DNA for the CDR3 is TGTGCCAGCAGCTTAGAGGGCGCAGCCTACTCTCTATTCGGCTACACCTTC. The J gene is TRBJ1-2, the V gene TRBV11-2; D unresolved. The CDR3 is 17 residues long. V lost 0 bases to trimming and J lost 8 bases, with 22 bases between them. Germline loops: CDR1 SGHAT, CDR2 FQNNGV.

DNA for the CDR3: TGTGCCAGCAGCGATCAAGCGGTACCCGGGGAGACCCAGTACTTC. It codes for CASSDQAVPGETQYF. This sequence joins TRBV13 and TRBJ2-5; a weak D match, TRBD2 (5 bases). Trimming removed 5 bases at V and 5 bases at J, with 18 bases between. Germline-derived CDR1 and CDR2 are PRHDT and FYEKMQ (reference sequence). This CDR3 has 15 residues.

This clonotype was found a few times. V is TRBV6-2 or TRBV6-3 and J is TRBJ2-7; TRBD2 is a possible D gene (7 bases). The CDR3 length is 15 residues. Germline V gene lookup returns CDR1 MNHEY and CDR2 SVGEGT. Between the trimmed V and J ends, which lost 6 bases and 0 bases, there was a span of 15 bases. The CDR3 loop is CASSPGGQSSYEQYV. CDR3 DNA: TGTGCCAGCAGCCCGGGGGGCCAGAGCTCCTACGAGCAGTACGTC.

This clonotype was recorded at least ten times. The chain has TRBV5-5 and TRBJ1-1; TRBD1 matches at 8 bases. From germline, CDR1 is SGHKS and CDR2 YYEKEE (reference sequence). With V trimmed by 3 bases and J by 2 bases, 6 bases remained unmatched. The CDR3 covers 15 residues. CDR3 nucleotides: TGTGCCAGCAGCTCCACCGGGACAGGCAACACTGAAGCTTTCTTT. This gives the protein CASSSTGTGNTEAFF.

In this sample, this clonotype turned up a few times. The rearrangement uses TRBV15 and TRBJ2-1; 11 nucleotides agree with TRBD2. Germline V gives CDR1 LNHNV, CDR2 YYDKDF (reference sequence). The CDR3 length is 15 residues. V gave up 3 bases and J gave up 8 bases; unmatched junction bases: 6. Here the CDR3 reads CATSSRLAGPDEQFF. CDR3 nucleotides: TGTGCCACCAGCAGTAGACTAGCGGGGCCCGATGAGCAGTTCTTC.

This clonotype was counted between two and nine times. The chain employs TRBV7-3 and TRBJ2-7; D may be TRBD1 (6 bases). This CDR3 is 15 amino acids long. Germline CDR1 reads SGHTA; CDR2 reads FQGTGA. V lost 3 bases and J 6 bases, leaving 18 bases between the germline ends. In DNA, the CDR3 is TGTGCCAGCAGCTTGACCCGGGACACCCCTCGCGAGCAGTACTTC. Amino acids: CASSLTRDTPREQYF.

The chain joins TRBV7-9 to TRBJ1-6; D gene uncertain. The CDR3 is 13 residues long. V lost 2 bases, J lost 6 bases, and 5 bases lay in between. Germline CDR1 is SEHNR and CDR2 is FQNEAQ (reference sequence). As DNA, the CDR3 is TGTGCCAGCAGCTTAATCCCTAATTCACCCCTCCACTTT. Its translation is CASSLIPNSPLHF.

The chain uses TRBV7-2 and TRBJ2-5; TRBD2 matches at 9 bases. Unmatched junction bases numbered 9, after V lost 4 bases and J lost 0 bases. Germline CDR1 is SGHTA and CDR2 is FQGNSA. The CDR3 has 17 residues. CDR3 sequence: CASSSEPLAGHQETQYF. The DNA of the CDR3 is TGTGCCAGCAGCTCGGAGCCACTAGCGGGTCACCAAGAGACCCAGTACTTC.

This clonotype was recorded a few times. The chain has TRBV20-1 and TRBJ1-5, with TRBD1 identical over 8 bases. Losses at the gene ends were 4 bases for V and 3 bases for J; bases not matched to a gene: 11. Per germline, CDR1 DFQATT and CDR2 SNEGSKA (reference sequence). The CDR3 contains 16 residues. The DNA of the CDR3 is TGCAGTGCTACCGTACGGGACAGGAGGGACAATCAGCCCCAGCATTTT. It specifies CSATVRDRRDNQPQHF.

This clonotype was found a few times. The chain couples TRBV28 to TRBJ2-7; D uncertain. In germline, CDR1 is MDHEN, CDR2 SYDVKM. V lost 5 bases and J lost 4, with 12 bases in between. CDR3 length equals 13 residues. The CDR3 here is CASSAPGVYEQYV. The CDR3 nucleotides are TGTGCCAGCAGTGCCCCTGGGGTGTACGAGCAGTACGTC.

This clonotype was recorded only once. The chain combines TRBV12-3 or TRBV12-4 with TRBJ2-3, with 7 positions matching TRBD2. CDR3 length equals 12 residues. Trimming cost V 2 bases and J 15 bases; bases outside gene matches: 8. CDR3: CASSLSGGPRYF. Here the CDR3 DNA reads TGTGCCAGCAGTTTATCGGGGGGACCTCGTTATTTT.

Turning to this clonotype: At one boundary the junction diverges from the germline segment, which might be a read error. This rearrangement joins TRBV25-1 to TRBJ2-1, with 9 bases lining up with TRBD1. The germline CDR1 and CDR2 sequences are MGHDK and SYGVNS. The CDR3 is 16 amino acids. The CDR3 loop reads CASREYRDRDYNEQFF. DNA of the CDR3: TGTGCCAGCAGAGAATACAGGGACAGGGACTACAATGAGCAGTTCTTC.

This clonotype was detected only a few times. The chain couples TRBV6-6 to TRBJ1-2; TRBD1 is a possible D gene (5 bases). V was trimmed by 5 bases and J by 2 bases, leaving 12 bases between them. The CDR3 loop spans 14 amino acids. Per germline, CDR1 MNHNY and CDR2 SVGAGI (reference sequence). The CDR3 spells CASSPGDLNYGYTF. The CDR3, as DNA: TGTGCCAGCAGTCCGGGGGACCTAAACTATGGCTACACCTTC.

This clonotype was counted only a few times. This rearrangement joins TRBV5-1 to TRBJ2-3, with D unclear. The CDR3 runs to 14 residues. With 0 bases removed from V and 2 bases from J, the gap between germline ends came to 7 bases. CDR1 and CDR2 from the germline V gene are SGHRS and YFSETQ. The CDR3 reads CASSLGGVTDTQYF. In nucleotides, the CDR3 is TGCGCCAGCAGCTTGGGAGGTGTCACAGATACGCAGTATTTT.

This rearrangement joins TRBV6-5 to TRBJ2-7; the match to TRBD2 covers 12 bases. V dropped 8 bases and J dropped 3; count of bases not matched to a gene: 2. The CDR3 totals 13 residues. Germline V gives CDR1 MNHEY, CDR2 SVGAGI. CDR3 sequence reads: CASGTSGLYEQYF. CDR3 coding DNA: TGTGCCAGCGGGACTAGCGGGCTCTACGAGCAGTACTTC.

This chain joins TRBV10-3 and TRBJ1-5, with 7 bases matching TRBD1. Germline V lookup: CDR1 ENHRY, CDR2 SYGVKD. V shed 8 bases, J shed 7 bases, and the junction held 11 bases outside the gene matches. This CDR3 region has 14 residues. CDR3 DNA: TGTGCCATCGGTGGGGTACAGGGGCGACAGCCCCAGCATTTT. It yields the protein CAIGGVQGRQPQHF.

Only one count was recorded for this clonotype. The genes are TRBV18 and TRBJ2-6; 7 bases are shared with TRBD1. Germline CDR1 and CDR2: KGHSH and LQKENI. This CDR3 comprises 17 residues. V shed 6 bases and J 0 bases; nucleotides not matched to a gene: 8. The CDR3 region has the DNA TGTGCCAGCTCGTACGGGACAGTGCCCTCTGGGGCCAACGTCCTGACTTTC. Translation gives CASSYGTVPSGANVLTF.

In this sample, this clonotype turned up a few times. CDR3 nucleotide sequence: TGTGCCAGCAGCTTACTACTAGCGGGGGGCTATGAGCAGTTCTTC. Amino acid sequence: CASSLLLAGGYEQFF. The rearrangement joins TRBV7-9 to TRBJ2-1; TRBD2 agrees at 12 bases. Germline CDR1 and CDR2: SEHNR and FQNEAQ (reference sequence). With V trimmed by 2 bases and J by 8 bases, 4 bases remained unmatched. The CDR3 consists of 15 residues. Full variable domain (rest looked up from reference TRBV7-9 and TRBJ2-1): DTGVSQNPRHKITKRGQNVTFRCDPISEHNRLYWYRQTLGQGPEFLTYFQNEAQLEKSRLLSDRFSAERPKGSFSTLEIQRTEQGDSAMYLCASSLLLAGGYEQFFGPGTRLTVL.